Shown below are 14 T cell receptor beta chains from a single sample sequenced in a study of cytotoxic CD8 clonotypes in ibrutinib-treated CLL. The protocol was immunoSEQ multiplex PCR, while the TCRdb copy is restricted to in-frame clones and leaves out a portion. The sample lists about 68,000 clones; about 63% were seen once. The specimen comprised PBMCs, sampled after 12 months of ibrutinib treatment. The receptors shown here come from a human donor with chronic lymphocytic leukemia.

The chain employs TRBV18 and TRBJ2-1; D is unresolved. Looked up from germline, CDR1 is KGHSH and CDR2 is LQKENI. The CDR3 has 16 amino acids. Deletions cut 5 bases from V and 0 bases from J, with 14 bases between. The CDR3 nucleotides are TGTGCCAGCTCAGCCCTTGGCTCAAGCTCCTACAATGAGCAGTTCTTC. Amino acid sequence: CASSALGSSSYNEQFF.

This clone was observed a few times. The V gene is TRBV7-2, the J gene TRBJ2-7, with 10 bases aligning to TRBD2. This CDR3 has 16 residues. CDR1 and CDR2 (germline): SGHTA, FQGNSA. V was pared by 1 base and J by 1 base, with 4 bases of the junction left unmatched. This chain's CDR3 is CASSLVVAGGSYEQYF. CDR3 DNA sequence: TGTGCCAGCAGCTTAGTAGTAGCGGGGGGTTCCTACGAGCAGTACTTC.

The rearrangement links TRBV6-5 to TRBJ2-7; 10 nucleotides line up with TRBD2. V lost 0 bases to trimming and J lost 2 bases; unmatched junction nucleotides: 1. CDR3 size: 15 residues. Germline V gene data show CDR1 as MNHEY and CDR2 as SVGAGI. The CDR3 loop reads CASSYSLAGAYEQYF. The CDR3, as DNA: TGTGCCAGCAGTTACTCGCTAGCGGGGGCCTACGAGCAGTACTTC.

V gene TRBV15 combines with J gene TRBJ2-5; perhaps TRBD2 as D (6 bases). This CDR3 is 14 amino acids long. Germline values: CDR1 LNHNV, CDR2 YYDKDF (reference sequence). V shed 1 base and J shed 4 bases, with 10 bases lying between them. The CDR3 region is CATSRGGGLETQYF. DNA for the CDR3: TGTGCCACCAGCAGAGGTGGAGGGTTAGAGACCCAGTACTTC.

The J gene is TRBJ1-1, the V gene TRBV20-1; D not certain. The CDR3 length is 11 residues. The V gene lost 5 bases and the J gene lost 1 base, with 5 bases spanning the gap. Germline V gene data show CDR1 as DFQATT and CDR2 as SNEGSKA (reference sequence). CDR3 region: CSARRNTEAFF. The CDR3 DNA is TGCAGTGCTCGAAGGAACACTGAAGCTTTCTTT.

This clone was seen a handful of times. J is TRBJ1-5 and V is TRBV7-2; D remains ambiguous. The CDR3 has 15 amino acids. Germline lookup yields CDR1 SGHTA and CDR2 FQGNSA. V was trimmed by 0 bases and J by 1 base, leaving 7 bases between them. This CDR3 reads CASSLAWESNQPQHF. The CDR3 coding sequence is TGTGCCAGCAGCTTAGCATGGGAGAGCAATCAGCCCCAGCATTTT. Complete variable domain (other parts from reference TRBV7-2 and TRBJ1-5): GAGVSQSPSNKVTEKGKDVELRCDPISGHTALYWYRQSLGQGLEFLIYFQGNSAPDKSGLPSDRFSAERTGGSVSTLTIQRTQQEDSAVYLCASSLAWESNQPQHFGDGTRLSIL.

The rearrangement joins TRBV5-1 to TRBJ2-5, with 8 bases fitting TRBD1. Looked up from germline, CDR1 is SGHRS and CDR2 is YFSETQ. The CDR3 length is 15 residues. Unmatched junction bases numbered 9, after V lost 5 bases and J lost 3 bases. The CDR3 is CASSRRTGTEETQYF. DNA for the CDR3: TGCGCCAGCAGTCGAAGGACAGGGACAGAAGAGACCCAGTACTTC.

This sequence joins TRBV5-6 and TRBJ1-1; no clear D. Looked up from germline, CDR1 is SGHDT and CDR2 is YYEEEE. The CDR3 loop spans 11 amino acids. Trimming took off 10 bases at V and 6 bases at J, with 13 bases between the two ends. DNA of the CDR3: TGTGCCTCCAGGTTGGGCGCTGAAGCTTTCTTT. Translation gives CASRLGAEAFF. The full variable domain, rest sourced from reference TRBV5-6 and TRBJ1-1, is DAGVTQSPTHLIKTRGQQVTLRCSPKSGHDTVSWYQQALGQGPQFIFQYYEEEERQRGNFPDRFSGHQFPNYSSELNVNALLLGDSALYLCASRLGAEAFFGQGTRLTVV.

This clone was picked up one time. V gene TRBV10-3 combines with J gene TRBJ1-3, with D tentatively TRBD1 (6 bases). Germline assignment: CDR1 ENHRY and CDR2 SYGVKD. The CDR3 is 16 residues long. Trimming left V 5 bases short and J 0 bases short, with 14 bases between. The CDR3 DNA sequence: TGTGCCATCAGTAGGGGGACTGTGCACTCTGGAAACACCATATATTTT. Translated, it gives CAISRGTVHSGNTIYF.

Note on this clone: One end of the junction does not line up with germline, which may come from a read error. This chain joins TRBV6-1 and TRBJ2-1; the match to TRBD1 covers 7 bases. In germline, CDR1 is MNHNS, CDR2 SASEGT. The CDR3 has 16 residues. The CDR3: CASSEGTGNTYNEQLF. The CDR3 DNA sequence: TGTGCCAGCAGTGAAGGGACAGGCAACACCTACAATGAGCAGCTCTTC.

V gene TRBV4-1 combines with J gene TRBJ1-6; D is ambiguous. V was trimmed by 2 bases and J by 9 bases, leaving 11 bases between them. This CDR3 has 14 amino acids. Looked up from germline, CDR1 is MGHRA and CDR2 is YSYEKL. The CDR3 sequence: CASSQSQRVSPLHF. CDR3 sequence (DNA): TGCGCCAGCAGCCAATCTCAGAGGGTTTCACCCCTCCACTTT.

The V gene is TRBV18, the J gene TRBJ1-5; D ambiguous. The CDR3 contains 13 residues. V shed 2 bases and J shed 5 bases, with 7 bases lying between them. CDR1 and CDR2 (germline): KGHSH, LQKENI. Here the CDR3 DNA reads TGTGCCAGCTCACCAACGACTGATCAGCCCCAGCATTTT. The encoded protein is CASSPTTDQPQHF.

V gene TRBV30 combines with J gene TRBJ1-1; 7 bases are shared with TRBD1. The CDR3 loop spans 14 amino acids. With 5 bases clipped from V and 4 bases from J, the junction kept 10 bases outside the gene matches. CDR1 is GTSNPN and CDR2 is SVGIG in the germline V gene (reference sequence). This CDR3 reads CAWGTGPGGTEAFF. CDR3 DNA sequence: TGTGCCTGGGGGACGGGCCCAGGGGGCACTGAAGCTTTCTTT.

This chain uses TRBV7-2 with TRBJ1-2, with 8 bases aligning to TRBD1. Trimming removed 1 base from V and 5 bases from J; junction bases left unmatched: 6. The V gene's germline CDR1 is SGHTA and CDR2 FQGNSA. There are 15 residues in the CDR3. The CDR3 region has the DNA TGTGCCAGCAGCTTAGACAACAGGGGGTCATATGGCTACACCTTC. This gives the protein CASSLDNRGSYGYTF.